The text below deals with one TCR beta chain. This clone came up a few times. It lacks a known antigen. No base qualities exist here, and no much larger clone lies one base off it. TCRbeta CDR3 regions were amplified from genomic DNA using the immunoSEQ Assay, a bias-controlled multiplex PCR. For the original study's pipeline: Nucleated cell counts per sample were estimated from amplification of reference gene primers within the assay. Sequence reads were collapsed and filtered to measure the absolute abundance of every unique TCRbeta CDR3 rearrangement. For each sample, productive Simpson clonality was calculated as the square root of Simpson's diversity index across productive rearrangements. Held by TCRdb, this immuneACCESS table contains in-frame sequences only and omits some clones. Under half of the omission traces to an unresolved V gene where checked; the cause of the rest is unknown. V and J calls and clone size are those listed in that table; D and trimming were worked out from the DNA. In all, the sample holds some 360,000 clones, and about nine tenths of those were seen once. In total, the top ten clones hold 0.95% to 1.1% of the sample.

This specimen comes from a study of blood T cell repertoires in COVID-19 (dated by TCRdb to the early 2020s). For the wider study: The collaborator samples originated in the United States, Italy and Spain and spanned the acute and convalescent phases of COVID-19. The material from the prospective study consisted of cDNA or gDNA derived from T cells, B-cell-depleted T cells, or PBMCs. The repertoires were released in a freely available public database intended as a resource for research on the immune response to SARS-CoV-2. Where HLA class I and class II types were available, the types were taken from metadata supplied by the sample provider, not from assay-based typing. The dataset comprised deeply sampled blood TCRbeta repertoires from subjects exposed to, actively infected with, or recovered from COVID-19. A de-identified subject ID, COVID-19 status, age in years and sex were almost always included in the sample metadata. Samples were obtained from the ongoing ImmuneRACE study (first 160 participants) and from some 1,300 subjects provided by 6 global collaborators. What the authors observed across the whole study: The quantity of clinical and demographic metadata differed by source and by participant and was supplied without curation.

CDR1 SEHNR and CDR2 FQNEAQ were looked up in the germline V gene (reference sequence). Trimmed from V: 6 bases; trimmed from J: 7 bases; junction bases lacking a gene match: 9. Counted from cysteine to phenylalanine, this CDR3 has 15 amino acids. The kept DNA is CDR3 alone, 45 bases in frame from the first base. Participants in the prospective study were aged roughly 18 to 89 years, lived in 24 United States geographic areas, and enrolled through a virtual design. In the prospective study, cohorts were assigned on the basis of participant-reported clinical history obtained from a screening survey and a study questionnaire. A participant counted as exposed if, within 2 weeks of entering the study, that participant had been in contact with someone who had a PCR-confirmed or clinician-diagnosed COVID-19 case. Mobile phlebotomists in the prospective study collected whole blood, serum and a nasopharyngeal or oropharyngeal swab from every participant. Prospective study participants could optionally give additional blood draws and questionnaires over an approximately 2-month period. Prospective study blood samples were shipped either frozen or at room temperature before DNA extraction.

The rearranged chain carries TRBV7-9 and TRBJ1-5; TRBD1 agrees with 10 junctional bases. The sequencing input was PBMCs or T cells enriched from blood (not recorded which). This receptor was taken from a young woman who had been exposed to COVID-19. The CDR3 amino acid sequence is: CASSSGTGAAQPQHF. In nucleotides, the sequence is TGTGCCAGCAGTTCCGGGACAGGGGCTGCGCAGCCCCAGCATTTT.